This TCR beta chain appears in the sequencing data of a study of graft-versus-host responses after intestinal transplantation. A note on this clone: What it binds is not known.

Profiling relied on immunoSEQ multiplex PCR, and the TCRdb table lists in-frame clones only, not all of them. The sample has about 36,000 clones; approximately 94% are singletons. CDR1 is SGDLS, CDR2 YYNGEE, per germline. The CDR3 totals 13 residues. After removal of 5 bases from V and 4 bases from J, the junction contained 5 bases not matched to a gene. This specimen was unstimulated CD4+ T cells sorted from spleen or lymph node cells, taken before transplant. V gene TRBV9 combines with J gene TRBJ1-1, with TRBD1 matching 7 bases. The clonotype comes from a human donor who was the organ donor for an intestinal transplant. The chain's CDR3 is CASSVPGGTEAFF. CDR3 sequence (DNA): TGTGCCAGCAGTGTACCAGGGGGCACTGAAGCTTTCTTT.